The rows below give T cell receptor beta chains drawn from one sample of a study of Ad26.COV2.S vaccination and SARS-CoV-2 variants. Produced via immunoSEQ multiplex PCR; TCRdb's table is partial and in-frame only. The sample records fewer than 400,000 clones, approximately 86% being singletons. Sample: peripheral blood, taken in a trial of Ad26.COV2.S vaccine versus placebo. The receptor source for this set is a person between 18 and 59 years old who received the Ad26.COV2.S COVID-19 vaccine or a placebo. Both conserved end residues are part of each CDR3. A D gene is named only where the DNA matches it firmly. The size of a clone is reported for some rows only, either as once, few or many, or as a class for expanded clones.

TRBJ1-1	.	.	TRBV29-1	CSVVDSPATEAFF	TGCAGCGTTGTGGACAGTCCCGCCACTGAAGCTTTCTTT
TRBJ2-6	.	.	TRBV6-5	CASKTGYAGANVLTF	TGTGCCAGCAAGACAGGCTATGCCGGGGCCAACGTCCTGACTTTC
TRBJ2-2	.	once	TRBV3-1/TRBV3-2	CASSPRGYRARGAGELFF	TGTGCCAGCAGCCCCCGGGGCTACAGGGCTCGAGGAGCCGGGGAGCTGTTTTTT
TRBJ2-2	TRBD2	.	TRBV3-1/TRBV3-2	CASSRALAGANTGELFF	TGTGCCAGCAGCCGGGCCCTAGCGGGGGCGAACACCGGGGAGCTGTTTTTT
TRBJ2-7	.	.	TRBV5-1	CASSRGPPSYEQYF	TGCGCCAGCAGCCGCGGACCTCCGTCCTACGAGCAGTACTTC
TRBJ2-3	TRBD2	once	TRBV27	CASSLLGGSVTDTQYF	TGTGCCAGCTCCCTCCTCGGGGGGTCCGTCACAGATACGCAGTATTTT
TRBJ2-2	.	.	TRBV5-4	CASSQGGLNTGELFF	TGTGCCAGCAGCCAGGGGGGCCTTAACACCGGGGAGCTGTTTTTT
TRBJ2-1	TRBD2	.	TRBV9	CASSVGASGGYYNEQFF	TGTGCCAGCAGCGTAGGGGCTAGCGGGGGCTACTACAATGAGCAGTTCTTC
TRBJ1-4	.	.	TRBV18	CASSPRGPDATNEKLFF	TGTGCCAGCTCACCTCGCGGGCCCGATGCAACTAATGAAAAACTGTTTTTT
TRBJ1-5	TRBD1	.	TRBV3-1/TRBV3-2	CASSQGTGNNQPQHF	TGTGCCAGCAGCCAGGGGACAGGGAACAATCAGCCCCAGCATTTT
TRBJ2-1	.	.	TRBV5-1	CASSLGAGSYNEQFF	TGCGCCAGCAGCTTGGGGGCAGGCTCCTACAATGAGCAGTTCTTC
TRBJ2-1	.	.	TRBV3-1/TRBV3-2	CASSMGWSEQFF	TGTGCCAGCAGTATGGGATGGAGTGAGCAGTTCTTC
TRBJ2-2	.	.	TRBV7-2	CASSLVHTGELFF	TGTGCCAGCAGCTTAGTACACACCGGGGAGCTGTTTTTT
TRBJ1-2	.	.	TRBV24-1	CATSDLREGRLIYGYTF	TGTGCCACCAGTGATTTACGAGAGGGTAGATTGATCTATGGCTACACCTTC
TRBJ2-3	.	few	TRBV2	CASSEVGTTNTDTQYF	TGTGCCAGCAGTGAAGTTGGGACGACCAACACAGATACGCAGTATTTT
TRBJ2-4	.	.	TRBV5-1	CASSLISDGQRDF	TGCGCCAGCAGCTTGATATCCGACGGACAGCGAGACTTC
TRBJ2-7	TRBD1	.	TRBV18	CASSQNRDRGFAEQYF	TGTGCCAGCTCACAAAACCGGGACAGGGGATTCGCCGAGCAGTACTTC
TRBJ1-1	TRBD1	.	TRBV7-9	CASSPGTGWEPEAFF	TGTGCCAGCAGCCCTGGGACAGGGTGGGAGCCTGAAGCTTTCTTT
TRBJ1-6	.	few	TRBV6-6	CASSYSDTQGSPLHF	TGTGCCAGCAGTTACTCCGACACACAGGGTTCACCCCTCCACTTT
TRBJ2-6	.	.	TRBV30	CAWSSGANVLTF	TGTGCCTGGAGTTCCGGGGCCAACGTCCTGACTTTC
TRBJ2-5	TRBD1	.	TRBV5-1	CASSLAGTGGETQYF	TGCGCCAGCAGCTTGGCCGGGACAGGGGGCGAGACCCAGTACTTC
TRBJ2-1	TRBD1	.	TRBV25-1	CASSEYFQGQWGHEQFF	TGTGCCAGCAGTGAATATTTTCAGGGACAGTGGGGCCATGAGCAGTTCTTC
TRBJ1-5	.	.	TRBV4-1	CASSQVLGRGGNQPQHF	TGCGCCAGCAGCCAAGTACTGGGCCGTGGGGGAAATCAGCCCCAGCATTTT
TRBJ1-4	.	.	TRBV10-2	CASPPGGLGEKLFF	TGCGCCAGCCCTCCTGGGGGCTTGGGGGAAAAACTGTTTTTT
TRBJ2-2	.	.	TRBV5-1	CASSLAGDHTGELFF	TGCGCCAGCAGCTTGGCCGGGGACCACACCGGGGAGCTGTTTTTT
TRBJ2-1	.	.	TRBV28	CASTNPVGFDNEQFF	TGTGCCAGCACGAACCCTGTCGGTTTCGACAATGAGCAGTTCTTC
TRBJ2-7	.	.	TRBV4-2	CASSLMFGQSYEQYF	TGTGCCAGCAGCCTAATGTTTGGACAGAGCTACGAGCAGTACTTC
TRBJ1-1	.	.	TRBV6-5	CASSYFGARGTEAFF	TGTGCCAGCAGTTACTTCGGGGCCCGGGGCACTGAAGCTTTCTTT
TRBJ2-2	.	once	TRBV3-1/TRBV3-2	CASTLSLTITGELFF	TGTGCCAGCACCCTTTCTTTGACTATCACCGGGGAGCTGTTTTTT
TRBJ2-2	.	.	TRBV5-6	CASSPFSGELFF	TGTGCCAGCAGCCCCTTTAGCGGGGAGCTGTTTTTT
TRBJ2-3	TRBD2	.	TRBV7-2	CASSSRTSGGAADTQYF	TGTGCCAGCAGCTCCAGGACTAGCGGGGGGGCCGCAGATACGCAGTATTTT
TRBJ1-1	.	.	TRBV12-2	CASRLSPPPDKNTEAFF	TGTGCAAGTCGCCTAAGCCCGCCCCCTGATAAGAACACTGAAGCTTTCTTT
TRBJ1-6	.	.	TRBV5-1	CASSATANSLHF	TGCGCCAGCAGCGCGACAGCCAATTCCCTCCACTTT
TRBJ1-1	.	.	TRBV11-3	CASSLPPWANTEAFF	TGTGCCAGCAGCTTACCACCCTGGGCTAACACTGAAGCTTTCTTT
TRBJ2-5	.	.	TRBV20-1	CSAGLETQYF	TGCAGTGCTGGGCTGGAGACCCAGTACTTC
TRBJ2-7	.	.	TRBV11-2	CASSLITVDSYEQYF	TGTGCCAGCAGCTTAATCACAGTCGATTCCTACGAGCAGTACTTC
TRBJ1-5	TRBD1	.	TRBV29-1	CSVESWGQGGNQPQHF	TGCAGCGTTGAAAGCTGGGGACAGGGGGGCAATCAGCCCCAGCATTTT
TRBJ2-3	TRBD2	.	TRBV15	CATSRGGGLATDTQYF	TGTGCCACCAGCAGAGGAGGGGGACTAGCGACAGATACGCAGTATTTT
TRBJ2-7	.	.	TRBV6-6	CASSYSRAAASYEQYF	TGTGCCAGCAGTTACTCTAGGGCTGCGGCATCCTACGAGCAGTACTTC
TRBJ2-3	TRBD1	few	TRBV9	CASSVVLTGGTDTQYF	TGTGCCAGCAGCGTAGTTCTGACAGGGGGGACAGATACGCAGTATTTT
TRBJ1-5	.	.	TRBV28	CASSTGTPFDQPQHF	TGTGCCAGCAGCACCGGGACCCCATTCGATCAGCCCCAGCATTTT
TRBJ1-1	.	.	TRBV5-1	CASSLTYLQSTEAFF	TGCGCCAGCAGCTTGACCTACCTTCAGAGCACTGAAGCTTTCTTT
TRBJ2-6	.	once	TRBV6-5	CAIGYSGANVLTF	TGTGCCATCGGGTATTCTGGGGCCAACGTCCTGACTTTC
TRBJ1-2	.	.	TRBV5-5	CASSRFRDNYGYTF	TGTGCCAGCAGCCGTTTCCGGGACAACTATGGCTACACCTTC
TRBJ1-4	.	once	TRBV7-9	CASSLVQGVLEKLFF	TGTGCCAGCAGCTTAGTGCAAGGGGTCCTTGAAAAACTGTTTTTT
TRBJ2-3	.	.	TRBV5-8	CASSWISRFTGRGGTDTQYF	TGTGCCAGCAGCTGGATCTCGAGGTTTACAGGGCGAGGGGGCACAGATACGCAGTATTTT
TRBJ2-7	TRBD2	.	TRBV7-6	CASSSDIRTSGGILKQYF	TGTGCCAGCAGCTCCGATATTAGAACTAGCGGGGGTATTTTGAAGCAGTACTTC
TRBJ2-7	.	once	TRBV2	CASSELVGGGDEQYF	TGTGCCAGCAGCGAGTTAGTTGGGGGGGGCGACGAGCAGTACTTC
TRBJ2-5	.	.	TRBV9	CASSVLPGQETQYF	TGTGCCAGCAGCGTATTACCGGGTCAAGAGACCCAGTACTTC